Following are 19 T cell receptor beta chains from one sample sequenced in a study of blood T cell repertoires in COVID-19. Clones were sequenced by immunoSEQ multiplex PCR, and TCRdb holds only the in-frame ones, with some missing. This sample has approximately 410,000 clones; 70% to 90% occur once, and the top ten carry 1.4% to 1.5%. Sequenced: peripheral blood. The receptors were gathered from a woman aged 30 to 39 with active or convalescent COVID-19.

The rearrangement links TRBV5-1 to TRBJ2-7, with D tentatively TRBD2 (6 bases). The CDR3 length is 17 residues. V lost 3 bases, J lost 5 bases, and 24 bases lay in between. The germline CDR1 and CDR2 sequences are SGHRS and YFSETQ. The CDR3 sequence: CASSSTLGRVSSDEQYF. Written as DNA, the CDR3 is TGCGCCAGCAGCTCTACTCTCGGGAGAGTGAGTAGCGACGAGCAGTACTTC.

This chain links TRBV10-1 with TRBJ2-7; weak D call: TRBD2 (6 bases). This CDR3 comprises 14 residues. Trimming pared 5 bases from V and 7 bases from J, leaving 18 bases between. Germline values: CDR1 WNHNN, CDR2 SYGVQD (reference sequence). The CDR3 reads CASSPTGDLREQYF. In nucleotides, the CDR3 is TGCGCCAGCAGTCCGACGGGGGACCTTCGAGAGCAGTACTTC.

This clone was observed once. The gene calls are TRBV10-3 and TRBJ1-6, with D perhaps TRBD1 (6 bases). V shed 0 bases and J shed 10 bases, with 16 bases lying between them. The CDR3 length is 16 residues. Germline V gene sequence: CDR1 ENHRY, CDR2 SYGVKD. The CDR3 nucleotides read TGTGCCATCAGTGAGTCGATGGGGGGGCCGGGGTCACCCCTCCACTTT. Translation gives CAISESMGGPGSPLHF.

The gene calls are TRBV10-3 and TRBJ2-2; 7 positions agree with TRBD1. Germline CDR1 ENHRY, CDR2 SYGVKD. V dropped 2 bases and J dropped 1; count of bases not matched to a gene: 4. The CDR3 covers 16 residues. The CDR3 DNA is TGTGCCATCAGTGAGACAGGGGCGGGGAACACCGGGGAGCTGTTTTTT. This encodes CAISETGAGNTGELFF.

The V and J genes are TRBV12-3 or TRBV12-4 and TRBJ2-7; D uncertain. Trimming pared 2 bases from V and 7 bases from J, leaving 9 bases between. CDR3 length: 12 amino acids. CDR3 coding DNA: TGTGCCAGCAGTTTAAACGTCAGGGAGCAGTACTTC. This gives the protein CASSLNVREQYF.

V gene TRBV6-5 combines with J gene TRBJ2-7; D uncertain. V lost 1 base to trimming and J lost 6 bases, with 10 bases between them. This CDR3 comprises 13 residues. In germline, CDR1 is MNHEY, CDR2 SVGAGI. CDR3 sequence (DNA): TGTGCCAGCAGTTACTTCCCTGGCGGCGAGCAGTACTTC. It codes for CASSYFPGGEQYF.

CDR3 protein: CASSLRRGPDTQYF. In DNA, the CDR3 is TGTGCCAGCAGTTTACGTCGAGGGCCAGATACGCAGTATTTT. V gene TRBV27 combines with J gene TRBJ2-3; TRBD2 is a possible D gene (5 bases). Trimming took 2 bases from V and 4 from J, leaving 10 bases between them. The CDR3 sequence is 14 residues long. Germline V lookup: CDR1 MNHEY, CDR2 SMNVEV (reference sequence).

The V gene is TRBV2, the J gene TRBJ1-4, with D unresolved. The CDR3 extends over 11 amino acids. V gave up 7 bases and J gave up 14 bases, with 14 bases separating them. From germline, CDR1 is SNHLY and CDR2 FYNNEI. The CDR3 loop is CASKAVVFLFF. The CDR3 bases are TGTGCCAGCAAGGCGGTAGTGTTTCTGTTTTTT. The full variable domain, with the rest looked up from reference TRBV2 and TRBJ1-4, is EPEVTQTPSHQVTQMGQEVILRCVPISNHLYFYWYRQILGQKVEFLVSFYNNEISEKSEIFDDQFSVERPDGSNFTLKIRSTKLEDSAMYFCASKAVVFLFFGSGTQLSVL.

V gene TRBV27 combines with J gene TRBJ2-7; tentatively, D is TRBD1 (6 bases). V was shortened by 2 bases and J by 5 bases, with 25 bases between the two germline ends. Germline CDR1 and CDR2: MNHEY and SMNVEV (reference sequence). This CDR3 has 18 residues. CDR3 region: CASSLRGPGVIGRNEQYF. The CDR3 coding sequence is TGTGCCAGCAGTTTAAGAGGGCCAGGGGTAATAGGTAGGAACGAGCAGTACTTC.

The genes are TRBV5-1 and TRBJ1-2; D may be TRBD1 (6 bases). Germline lookup yields CDR1 SGHRS and CDR2 YFSETQ. The ends were cut back, 4 bases at V and 5 bases at J, with 24 bases in the middle. The CDR3 has 17 residues. This CDR3 is CASSQERGAKGPYGYTF. The CDR3 region has the DNA TGCGCCAGCAGCCAGGAACGGGGGGCGAAGGGACCATATGGCTACACCTTC. Looking up the rest from reference TRBV5-1 and TRBJ1-2 gives the full variable domain: KAGVTQTPRYLIKTRGQQVTLSCSPISGHRSVSWYQQTPGQGLQFLFEYFSETQRNKGNFPGRFSGRQFSNSRSEMNVSTLELGDSALYLCASSQERGAKGPYGYTFGSGTRLTVV.

CDR3 nucleotides: TGCGCCAGCAGCCAATTTACTAGCGGGAGTGTCGTTGAGCAGTTCTTC. Its translation is CASSQFTSGSVVEQFF. This sequence joins TRBV4-1 and TRBJ2-1, with 11 bases that match TRBD2. Germline lookup yields CDR1 MGHRA and CDR2 YSYEKL. With V trimmed by 2 bases and J by 9 bases, 9 bases remained unmatched. The length of the CDR3 is 16 residues.

As concerns this clone: A read error may be the cause here, since a much bigger clone is one base away. J is TRBJ2-7 and V is TRBV12-3 or TRBV12-4; D gene unclear. This CDR3 contains 11 residues. Trimming stripped 6 bases from V and 0 bases from J, with 3 bases between. CDR3 sequence reads: CASRYSYEQYF. The CDR3 nucleotides are TGTGCCAGCAGGTACTCCTACGAGCAGTACTTC.

The CDR3 bases are TGTGCTATCGGGACAGGGCAGATGAACACTGAAGCTTTCTTT. Translated: CAIGTGQMNTEAFF. The gene calls are TRBV6-5 and TRBJ1-1; 9 bases agree with TRBD1. Germline CDR1 is MNHEY and CDR2 is SVGAGI. The CDR3 is 14 residues long.

CDR3: CASTQGGGLNNEQFF. CDR3 coding DNA: TGTGCCAGTACCCAGGGTGGGGGGTTAAACAATGAGCAGTTCTTC. The J gene is TRBJ2-1, the V gene TRBV19; D is possibly TRBD2 (6 bases). V lost 7 bases and J 5 bases, leaving 18 bases between the germline ends. This CDR3 comprises 15 residues. Germline V gene data show CDR1 as LNHDA and CDR2 as SQIVND (reference sequence).

This clone was seen a handful of times. The genes are TRBV2 and TRBJ1-5; 7 positions agree with TRBD1. The germline V gene encodes CDR1 SNHLY and CDR2 FYNNEI. The V and J ends lost 5 bases and 4 bases, in that order; junction bases with no gene match: 5. This CDR3 has 14 residues. CDR3 nucleotide sequence: TGTGCCAGCAGTTTAGGACAGGTTAATCAGCCCCAGCATTTT. Protein product: CASSLGQVNQPQHF.

The chain carries TRBV2 and TRBJ1-5; the D gene is possibly TRBD1 (5 bases). The CDR3 loop spans 16 amino acids. CDR1 is SNHLY, CDR2 FYNNEI, per germline. Between the trimmed V and J ends, which lost 4 bases and 6 bases, there was a span of 19 bases. CDR3 coding DNA: TGTGCCAGCAGTGGGAAAGGAACAGGAATGTTTCAGCCCCAGCATTTT. Translated, it gives CASSGKGTGMFQPQHF.

V usage is TRBV9 and J usage is TRBJ1-2; 7 bases line up with TRBD1. Unmatched junction bases numbered 7, after V lost 4 bases and J lost 4 bases. CDR3 length equals 14 residues. Germline values: CDR1 SGDLS, CDR2 YYNGEE. CDR3 nucleotide sequence: TGTGCCAGCAGCACCCGACAGGGAGGCTATGGCTACACCTTC. Its protein is CASSTRQGGYGYTF.

The chain has TRBV10-2 and TRBJ2-3; 10 bases are shared with TRBD2. This CDR3 contains 17 residues. The V and J ends lost 5 bases and 0 bases, in that order; junction bases with no gene match: 8. Germline loops: CDR1 WSHSY, CDR2 SAAADI. CDR3 sequence: CASSFLGTSVSTDTQYF. DNA for the CDR3: TGCGCCAGCAGTTTTTTGGGGACTAGCGTTAGCACAGATACGCAGTATTTT.

The J gene is TRBJ1-5, the V gene TRBV15, with D uncertain. This CDR3 is built from 15 residues. V shed 0 bases and J shed 5 bases, with 11 bases lying between them. Germline values: CDR1 LNHNV, CDR2 YYDKDF (reference sequence). The CDR3 loop is CATSRDRGLDQPQHF. CDR3 nucleotides: TGTGCCACCAGCAGAGATCGCGGTCTTGATCAGCCCCAGCATTTT. The entire variable domain, with the rest obtained from reference TRBV15 and TRBJ1-5, is as follows: DAMVIQNPRYQVTQFGKPVTLSCSQTLNHNVMYWYQQKSSQAPKLLFHYYDKDFNNEADTPDNFQSRRPNTSFCFLDIRSPGLGDTAMYLCATSRDRGLDQPQHFGDGTRLSIL.